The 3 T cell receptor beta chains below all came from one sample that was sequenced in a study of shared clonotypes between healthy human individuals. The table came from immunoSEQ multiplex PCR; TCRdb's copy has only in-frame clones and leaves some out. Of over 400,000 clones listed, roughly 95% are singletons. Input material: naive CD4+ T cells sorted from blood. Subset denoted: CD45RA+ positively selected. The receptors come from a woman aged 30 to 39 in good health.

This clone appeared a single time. This CDR3 reads CASSLDRGGNTIYF. CDR3 DNA sequence: TGCGCCAGCAGCTTGGACAGGGGTGGAAACACCATATATTTT. This chain links TRBV5-1 with TRBJ1-3, with 7 bases that match TRBD1. The CDR3 extends over 14 amino acids. V lost 0 bases and J lost 3; bases outside the gene matches: 0. In germline, CDR1 is SGHRS, CDR2 YFSETQ.

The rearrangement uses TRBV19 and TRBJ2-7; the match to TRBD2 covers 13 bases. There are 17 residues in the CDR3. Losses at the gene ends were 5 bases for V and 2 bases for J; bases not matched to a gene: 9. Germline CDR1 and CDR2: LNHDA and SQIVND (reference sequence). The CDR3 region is CASSATTTSGRPYEQYF. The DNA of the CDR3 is TGTGCCAGTAGTGCGACCACGACTAGCGGGAGGCCCTACGAGCAGTACTTC.

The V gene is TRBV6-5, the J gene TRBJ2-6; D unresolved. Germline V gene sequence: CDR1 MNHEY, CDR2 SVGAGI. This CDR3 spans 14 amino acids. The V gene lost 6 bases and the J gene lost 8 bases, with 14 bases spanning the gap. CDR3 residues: CASRLPGISNVLTF. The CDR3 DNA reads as TGTGCCAGCAGACTCCCGGGCATCTCCAACGTCCTGACTTTC.